Below, one TCR beta chain is given with its context. This sample is part of a study of blood T cell repertoires in COVID-19. Across the whole study: Samples taken during acute and convalescent COVID-19 were collected in the United States, Italy and Spain. In each case, the material was cDNA or gDNA derived from T cells, B-cell-depleted T cells, or PBMCs.

Measured with immunoSEQ multiplex PCR; TCRdb has only the in-frame clones, and not every one. Of about 150,000 clones in the sample, roughly 84% were seen once. V was cut by 0 bases and J by 6 bases, with 11 bases left in between. Germline V CDR1 and CDR2: SGHAT, FQNNGV. The CDR3 sequence is 14 residues long. This chain uses TRBV11-2 with TRBJ2-5; TRBD2 is a possible D gene (7 bases). Sequenced: peripheral blood. The sequence was obtained from a man between 65 and 79 years old with acute or convalescent COVID-19. For the CDR3, the DNA is TGTGCCAGCAGCTTAGAAGGGGGGGAAAAGACCCAGTACTTC. This gives the protein CASSLEGGEKTQYF.